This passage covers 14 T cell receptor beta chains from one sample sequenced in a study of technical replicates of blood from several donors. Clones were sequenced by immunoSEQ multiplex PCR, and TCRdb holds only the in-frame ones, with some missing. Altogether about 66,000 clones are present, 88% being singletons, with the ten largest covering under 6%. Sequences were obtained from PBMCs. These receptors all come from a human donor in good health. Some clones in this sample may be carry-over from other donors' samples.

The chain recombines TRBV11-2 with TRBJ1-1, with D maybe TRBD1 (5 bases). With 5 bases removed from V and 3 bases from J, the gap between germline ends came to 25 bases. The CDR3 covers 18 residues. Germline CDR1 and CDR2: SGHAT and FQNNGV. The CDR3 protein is CASSDLRVSPVFHTEAFF. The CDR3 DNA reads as TGTGCCAGCAGCGACCTCAGGGTATCCCCAGTCTTTCACACTGAAGCTTTCTTT.

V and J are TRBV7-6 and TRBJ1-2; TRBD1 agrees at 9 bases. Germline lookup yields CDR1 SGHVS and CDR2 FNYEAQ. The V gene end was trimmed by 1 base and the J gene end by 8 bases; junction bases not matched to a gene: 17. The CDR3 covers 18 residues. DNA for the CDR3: TGTGCCAGCAGCTTAGGACCGGGACAGGGCCCTCCCAGGAGCGGCTACACCTTC. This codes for CASSLGPGQGPPRSGYTF.

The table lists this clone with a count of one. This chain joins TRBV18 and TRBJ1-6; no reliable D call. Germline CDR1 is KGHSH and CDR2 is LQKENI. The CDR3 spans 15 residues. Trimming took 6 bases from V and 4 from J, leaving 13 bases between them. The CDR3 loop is CASSQEALYNSPLHF. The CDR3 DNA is TGTGCCAGCTCGCAAGAGGCCCTGTATAATTCACCCCTCCACTTT.

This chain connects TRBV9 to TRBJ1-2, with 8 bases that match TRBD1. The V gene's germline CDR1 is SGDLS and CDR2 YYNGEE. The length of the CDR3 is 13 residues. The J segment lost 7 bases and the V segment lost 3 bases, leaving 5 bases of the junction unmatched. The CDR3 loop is CASSERTGLGYTF. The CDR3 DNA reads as TGTGCCAGCAGCGAACGGACAGGGCTTGGCTACACCTTC.

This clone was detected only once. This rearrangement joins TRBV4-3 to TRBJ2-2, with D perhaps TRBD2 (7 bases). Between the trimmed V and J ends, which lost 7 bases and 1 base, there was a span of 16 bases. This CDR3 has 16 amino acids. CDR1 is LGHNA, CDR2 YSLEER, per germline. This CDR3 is CASNGGPGWNTGELFF. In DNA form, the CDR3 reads TGCGCCAGCAACGGGGGGCCGGGATGGAACACCGGGGAGCTGTTTTTT.

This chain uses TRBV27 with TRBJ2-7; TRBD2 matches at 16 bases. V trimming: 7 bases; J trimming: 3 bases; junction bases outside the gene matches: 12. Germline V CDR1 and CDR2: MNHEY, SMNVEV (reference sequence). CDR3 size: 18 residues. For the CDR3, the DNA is TGTGCCAGCACGAGAACCGGGACTAGCGGGAGGGGTTTCTACGAGCAGTACTTC. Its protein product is CASTRTGTSGRGFYEQYF.

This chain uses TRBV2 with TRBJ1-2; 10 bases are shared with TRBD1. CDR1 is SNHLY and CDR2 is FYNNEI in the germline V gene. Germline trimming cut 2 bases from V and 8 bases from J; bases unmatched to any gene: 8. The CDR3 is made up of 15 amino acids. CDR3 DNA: TGTGCCAGCAGTGAATATCAGGGACAGGGGCTGGGCTACACCTTC. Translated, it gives CASSEYQGQGLGYTF. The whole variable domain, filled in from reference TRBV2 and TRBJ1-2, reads EPEVTQTPSHQVTQMGQEVILRCVPISNHLYFYWYRQILGQKVEFLVSFYNNEISEKSEIFDDQFSVERPDGSNFTLKIRSTKLEDSAMYFCASSEYQGQGLGYTFGSGTRLTVV.

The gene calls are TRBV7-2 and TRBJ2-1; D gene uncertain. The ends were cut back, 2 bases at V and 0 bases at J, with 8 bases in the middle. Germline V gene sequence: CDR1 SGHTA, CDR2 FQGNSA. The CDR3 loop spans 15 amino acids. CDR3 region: CASSLRVSSYNEQFF. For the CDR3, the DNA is TGTGCCAGCAGCTTACGTGTGAGCTCCTACAATGAGCAGTTCTTC.

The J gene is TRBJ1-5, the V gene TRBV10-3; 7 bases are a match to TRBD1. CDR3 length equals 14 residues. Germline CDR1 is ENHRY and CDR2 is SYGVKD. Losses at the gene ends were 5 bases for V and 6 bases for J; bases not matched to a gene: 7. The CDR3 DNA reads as TGTGCCATCAGTCCCCAGGGGGACGGTCAGCCCCAGCATTTT. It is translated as CAISPQGDGQPQHF.

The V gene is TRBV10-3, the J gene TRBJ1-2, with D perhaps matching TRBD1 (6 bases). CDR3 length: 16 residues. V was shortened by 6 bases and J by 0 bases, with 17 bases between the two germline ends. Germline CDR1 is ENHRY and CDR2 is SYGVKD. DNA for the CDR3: TGTGCCATCAGGGTTACAGGGAGAAGGACTAACTATGGCTACACCTTC. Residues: CAIRVTGRRTNYGYTF.

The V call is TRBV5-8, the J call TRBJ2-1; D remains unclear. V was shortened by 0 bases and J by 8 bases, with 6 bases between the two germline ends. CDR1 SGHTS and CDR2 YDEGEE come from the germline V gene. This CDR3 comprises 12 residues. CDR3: CASSLARYEQFF. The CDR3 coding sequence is TGTGCCAGCAGCTTGGCCCGGTATGAGCAGTTCTTC.

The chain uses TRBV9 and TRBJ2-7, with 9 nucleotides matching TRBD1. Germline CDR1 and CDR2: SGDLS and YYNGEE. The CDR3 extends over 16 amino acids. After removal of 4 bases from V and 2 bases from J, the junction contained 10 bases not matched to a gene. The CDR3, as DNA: TGTGCCAGCAGCCCCAGGTGGGGGACAGGGCCCTACGAGCAGTACTTC. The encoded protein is CASSPRWGTGPYEQYF.

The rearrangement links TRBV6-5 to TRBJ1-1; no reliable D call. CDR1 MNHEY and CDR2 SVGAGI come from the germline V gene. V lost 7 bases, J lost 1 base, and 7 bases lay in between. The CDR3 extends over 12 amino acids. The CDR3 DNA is TGTGCCAGCAACAACAGGAACACTGAAGCTTTCTTT. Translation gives CASNNRNTEAFF.

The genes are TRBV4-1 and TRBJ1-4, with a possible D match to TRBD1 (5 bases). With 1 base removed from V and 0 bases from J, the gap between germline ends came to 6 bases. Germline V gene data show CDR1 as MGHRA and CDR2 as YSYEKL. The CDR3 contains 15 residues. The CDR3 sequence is CASSQGGATNEKLFF. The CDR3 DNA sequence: TGCGCCAGCAGCCAAGGGGGGGCAACTAATGAAAAACTGTTTTTT.